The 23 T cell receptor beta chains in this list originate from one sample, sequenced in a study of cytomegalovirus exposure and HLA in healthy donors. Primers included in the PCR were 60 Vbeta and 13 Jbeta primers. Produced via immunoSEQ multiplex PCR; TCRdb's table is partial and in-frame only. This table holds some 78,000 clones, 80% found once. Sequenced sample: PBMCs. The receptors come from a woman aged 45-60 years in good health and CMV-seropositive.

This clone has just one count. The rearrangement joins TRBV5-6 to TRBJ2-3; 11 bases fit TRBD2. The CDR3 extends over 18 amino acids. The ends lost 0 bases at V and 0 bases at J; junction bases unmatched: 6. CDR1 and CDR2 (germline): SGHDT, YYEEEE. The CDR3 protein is CASSLGTLAGGSTDTQYF. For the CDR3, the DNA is TGTGCCAGCAGCTTGGGGACCTTAGCGGGAGGGAGCACAGATACGCAGTATTTT.

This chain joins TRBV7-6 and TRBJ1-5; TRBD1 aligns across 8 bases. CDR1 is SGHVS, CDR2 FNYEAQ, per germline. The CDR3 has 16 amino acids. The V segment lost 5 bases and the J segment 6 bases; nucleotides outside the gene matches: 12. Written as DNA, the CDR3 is TGTGCCAGCAGCAAAAGGACAGGGCAGGCGGTTCAGCCCCAGCATTTT. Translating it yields CASSKRTGQAVQPQHF.

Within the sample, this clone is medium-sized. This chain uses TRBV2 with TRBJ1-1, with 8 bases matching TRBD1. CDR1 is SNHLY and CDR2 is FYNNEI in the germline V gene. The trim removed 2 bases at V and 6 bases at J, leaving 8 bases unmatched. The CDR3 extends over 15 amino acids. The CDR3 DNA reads TGTGCCAGCAGTGAATGGGGGACAGGAGACGCTGAAGCTTTCTTT. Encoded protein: CASSEWGTGDAEAFF.

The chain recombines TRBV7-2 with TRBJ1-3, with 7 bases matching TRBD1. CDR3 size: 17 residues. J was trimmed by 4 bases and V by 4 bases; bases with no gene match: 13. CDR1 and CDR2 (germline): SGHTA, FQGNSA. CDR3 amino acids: CASSSSQRRGLGNTIYF. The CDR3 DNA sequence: TGTGCCAGCAGCTCAAGCCAGAGAAGGGGGCTAGGAAACACCATATATTTT.

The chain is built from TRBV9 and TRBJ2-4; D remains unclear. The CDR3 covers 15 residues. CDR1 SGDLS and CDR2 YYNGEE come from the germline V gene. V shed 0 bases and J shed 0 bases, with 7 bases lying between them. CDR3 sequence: CASSVGQAAKNIQYF. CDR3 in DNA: TGTGCCAGCAGCGTAGGGCAGGCAGCCAAAAACATTCAGTACTTC.

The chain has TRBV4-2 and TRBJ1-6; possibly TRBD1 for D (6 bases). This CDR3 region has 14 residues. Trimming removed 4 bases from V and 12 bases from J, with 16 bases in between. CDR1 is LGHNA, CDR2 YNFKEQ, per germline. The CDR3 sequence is CASSPQDRREPLHF. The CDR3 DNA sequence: TGTGCCAGCAGCCCACAGGACAGAAGGGAACCCCTCCACTTT.

The CDR3 DNA is TGTGCCAGCAGCCCCCGGGAAGAGACCCAGTACTTC. The encoded protein is CASSPREETQYF. V is TRBV9 and J is TRBJ2-5; D ambiguous. CDR1 is SGDLS, CDR2 YYNGEE, per germline. Trimming pared 4 bases from V and 3 bases from J, leaving 7 bases between. The length of the CDR3 is 12 residues.

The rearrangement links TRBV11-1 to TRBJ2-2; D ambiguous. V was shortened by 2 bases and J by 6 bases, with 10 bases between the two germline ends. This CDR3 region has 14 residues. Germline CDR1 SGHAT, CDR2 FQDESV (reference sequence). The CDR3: CASSLRTEPGELFF. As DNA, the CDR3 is TGTGCCAGCAGCTTACGAACGGAGCCCGGGGAGCTGTTTTTT.

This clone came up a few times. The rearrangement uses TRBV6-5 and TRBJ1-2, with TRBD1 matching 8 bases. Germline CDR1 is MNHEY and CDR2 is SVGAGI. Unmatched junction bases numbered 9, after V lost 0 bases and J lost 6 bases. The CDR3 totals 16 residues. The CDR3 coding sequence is TGTGCCAGCAGTTACTCGTTTACCGGACAGGGAAATGGCTACACCTTC. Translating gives CASSYSFTGQGNGYTF.

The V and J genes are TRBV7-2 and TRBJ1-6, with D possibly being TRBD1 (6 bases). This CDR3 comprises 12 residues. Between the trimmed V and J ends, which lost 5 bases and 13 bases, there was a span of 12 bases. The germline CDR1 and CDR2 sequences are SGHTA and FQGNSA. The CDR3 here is CASSINRVPLHF. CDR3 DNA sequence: TGTGCCAGCAGCATCAACAGGGTCCCCCTCCACTTT.

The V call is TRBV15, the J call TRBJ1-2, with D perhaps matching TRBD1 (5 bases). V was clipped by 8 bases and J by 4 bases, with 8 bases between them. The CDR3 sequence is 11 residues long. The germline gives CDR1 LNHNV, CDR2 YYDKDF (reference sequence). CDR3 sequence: CATGQGYGYTF. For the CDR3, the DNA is TGTGCCACCGGGCAGGGCTATGGCTACACCTTC.

CDR3 bases: TGCGCCAGCAGTGAGGAACAGGGCGGCGGCTACACCTTC. Protein product: CASSEEQGGGYTF. The chain joins TRBV10-1 to TRBJ1-2, with TRBD1 as a possible D gene (6 bases). Per the germline V gene, CDR1 is WNHNN and CDR2 is SYGVQD (reference sequence). The CDR3 sequence is 13 residues long. The V gene lost 2 bases and the J gene lost 8 bases, with 12 bases spanning the gap.

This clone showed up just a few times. The CDR3 spells CASRVGGYYGYTF. DNA of the CDR3: TGTGCCAGCAGAGTTGGGGGGTACTATGGCTACACCTTC. The rearrangement joins TRBV5-4 to TRBJ1-2, with a weak D call TRBD1 (5 bases). Germline loops: CDR1 SGHNT, CDR2 YYREEE (reference sequence). The CDR3 runs to 13 residues. The V end lost 5 bases, the J end lost 3 bases, and 11 bases lay between the germline ends.

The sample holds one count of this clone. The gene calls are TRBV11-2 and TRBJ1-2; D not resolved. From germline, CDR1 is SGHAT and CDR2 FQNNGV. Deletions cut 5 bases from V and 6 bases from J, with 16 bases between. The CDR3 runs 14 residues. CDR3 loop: CASSPSRGKDGYTF. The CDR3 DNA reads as TGTGCCAGCAGCCCCTCGCGAGGGAAGGATGGCTACACCTTC.

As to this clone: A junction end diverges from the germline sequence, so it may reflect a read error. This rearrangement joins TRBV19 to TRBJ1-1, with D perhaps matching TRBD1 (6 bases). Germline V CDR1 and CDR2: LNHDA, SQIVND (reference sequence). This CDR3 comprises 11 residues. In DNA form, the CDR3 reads TGTGCCAGTAAATTGGGGGCGGAAGCTTCCTTT. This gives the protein CASKLGAEASF.

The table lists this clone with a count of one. The DNA of the CDR3 is TGCGCCAGCAGCTTGGTGGCGCCAGGCTCCTACAATGAGCAGTTCTTC. Amino acids: CASSLVAPGSYNEQFF. The chain is built from TRBV5-1 and TRBJ2-1; D is uncertain. V was shortened by 0 bases and J by 0 bases, with 10 bases between the two germline ends. This CDR3 spans 16 amino acids. Germline V gene sequence: CDR1 SGHRS, CDR2 YFSETQ.

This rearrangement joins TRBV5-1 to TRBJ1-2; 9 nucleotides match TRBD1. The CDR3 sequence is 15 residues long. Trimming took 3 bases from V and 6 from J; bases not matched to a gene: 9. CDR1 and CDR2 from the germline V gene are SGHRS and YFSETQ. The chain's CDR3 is CASSSAGQGINGYTF. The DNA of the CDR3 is TGCGCCAGCAGCTCAGCGGGACAGGGTATAAATGGCTACACCTTC. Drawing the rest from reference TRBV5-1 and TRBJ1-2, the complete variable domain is KAGVTQTPRYLIKTRGQQVTLSCSPISGHRSVSWYQQTPGQGLQFLFEYFSETQRNKGNFPGRFSGRQFSNSRSEMNVSTLELGDSALYLCASSSAGQGINGYTFGSGTRLTVV.

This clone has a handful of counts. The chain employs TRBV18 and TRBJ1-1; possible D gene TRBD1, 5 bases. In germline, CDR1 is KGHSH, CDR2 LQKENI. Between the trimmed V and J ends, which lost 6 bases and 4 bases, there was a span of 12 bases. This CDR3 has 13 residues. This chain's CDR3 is CASSQGWGTEAFF. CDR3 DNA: TGTGCCAGCTCCCAGGGTTGGGGCACTGAAGCTTTCTTT.

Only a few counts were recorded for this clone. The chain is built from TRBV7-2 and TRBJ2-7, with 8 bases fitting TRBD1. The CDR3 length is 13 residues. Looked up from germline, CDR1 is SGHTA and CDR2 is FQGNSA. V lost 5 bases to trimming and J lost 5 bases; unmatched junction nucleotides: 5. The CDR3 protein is CASSKDRVNEQYF. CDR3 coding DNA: TGTGCCAGCAGCAAGGACAGGGTTAACGAGCAGTACTTC.

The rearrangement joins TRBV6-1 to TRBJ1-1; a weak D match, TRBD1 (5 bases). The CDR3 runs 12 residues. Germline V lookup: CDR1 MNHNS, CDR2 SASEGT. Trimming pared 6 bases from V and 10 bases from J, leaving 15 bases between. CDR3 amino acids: CASRAGQITAFF. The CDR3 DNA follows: TGTGCCAGCAGGGCCGGACAAATAACAGCTTTCTTT.

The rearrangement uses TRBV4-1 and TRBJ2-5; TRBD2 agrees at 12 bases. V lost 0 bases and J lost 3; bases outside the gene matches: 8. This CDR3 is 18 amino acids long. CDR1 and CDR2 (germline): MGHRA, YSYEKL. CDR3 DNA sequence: TGCGCCAGCAGCCAAGATTTGGCTAGCGGGGGGGCCGAAGAGACCCAGTACTTC. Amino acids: CASSQDLASGGAEETQYF.

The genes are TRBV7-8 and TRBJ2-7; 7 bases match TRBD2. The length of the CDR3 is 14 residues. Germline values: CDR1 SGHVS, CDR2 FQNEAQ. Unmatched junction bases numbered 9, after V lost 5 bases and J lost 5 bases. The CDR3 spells CASSTVPSGDEQYV. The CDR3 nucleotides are TGTGCCAGCAGCACCGTTCCTAGCGGAGACGAGCAGTACGTC.

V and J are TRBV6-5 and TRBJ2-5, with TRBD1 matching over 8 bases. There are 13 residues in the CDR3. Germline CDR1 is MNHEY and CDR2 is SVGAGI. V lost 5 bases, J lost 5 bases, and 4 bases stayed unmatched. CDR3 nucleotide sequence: TGTGCCAGCAGTGGGGACAGGAGGGAGACCCAGTACTTC. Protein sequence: CASSGDRRETQYF.